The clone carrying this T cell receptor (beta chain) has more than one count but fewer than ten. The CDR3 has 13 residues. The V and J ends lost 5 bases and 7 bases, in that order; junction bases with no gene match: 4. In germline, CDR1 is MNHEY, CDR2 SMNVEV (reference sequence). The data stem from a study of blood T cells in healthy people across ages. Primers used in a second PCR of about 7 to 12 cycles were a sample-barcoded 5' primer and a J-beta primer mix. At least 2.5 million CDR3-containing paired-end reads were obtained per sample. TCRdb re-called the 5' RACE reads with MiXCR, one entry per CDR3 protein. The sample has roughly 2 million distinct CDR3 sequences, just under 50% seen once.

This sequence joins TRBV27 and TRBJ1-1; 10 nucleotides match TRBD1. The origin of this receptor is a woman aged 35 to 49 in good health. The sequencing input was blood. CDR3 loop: CASSLDRGNEAFF. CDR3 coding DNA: TGTGCCAGCAGTCTGGACAGGGGGAATGAAGCTTTCTTT.